These 4 T cell receptor beta chains came from one sample sequenced in a study of cytomegalovirus exposure and HLA in healthy donors. PCR was performed using 60 Vbeta and 13 Jbeta primers. Clones were sequenced by immunoSEQ multiplex PCR, and TCRdb holds only the in-frame ones, with some missing. The profile shows fewer than 200,000 clones, more than 65% of them singletons. The sequenced sample was PBMCs. These receptors were taken from a female donor in good health and CMV-seronegative.

CDR3 loop: CARKTSGTFYNEQFF. CDR3 in DNA: TGTGCCAGGAAAACTAGCGGAACTTTCTACAATGAGCAGTTCTTC. The J gene is TRBJ2-1, the V gene TRBV27, with 8 bases aligning to TRBD2. Unmatched junction bases numbered 10, after V lost 9 bases and J lost 3 bases. The CDR3 is 15 amino acids. Germline loops: CDR1 MNHEY, CDR2 SMNVEV (reference sequence).

The chain recombines TRBV7-3 with TRBJ1-2; D is ambiguous. The CDR3 totals 15 residues. Trimming left V 0 bases short and J 1 base short, with 9 bases between. CDR1 and CDR2 from the germline V gene are SGHTA and FQGTGA. The CDR3 DNA sequence: TGTGCCAGCAGCTTAACCCCCCGGGATAACTATGGCTACACCTTC. It translates to CASSLTPRDNYGYTF.

This chain connects TRBV4-1 to TRBJ1-2; D gene unclear. With 0 bases removed from V and 5 bases from J, the gap between germline ends came to 13 bases. Looked up from germline, CDR1 is MGHRA and CDR2 is YSYEKL. There are 15 residues in the CDR3. The CDR3 DNA is TGCGCCAGCAGCCAAGATTCGCGTAATGAATATGGCTACACCTTC. Its translation: CASSQDSRNEYGYTF.

This clone turned up a few times. The chain carries TRBV10-1 and TRBJ1-1; 7 nucleotides line up with TRBD1. This CDR3 has 16 amino acids. Germline values: CDR1 WNHNN, CDR2 SYGVQD (reference sequence). J was trimmed by 2 bases and V by 6 bases; bases with no gene match: 12. The chain's CDR3 is CASRGTASVKNTEAFF. The CDR3 DNA is TGCGCCAGCAGGGGGACAGCCTCGGTTAAAAACACTGAAGCTTTCTTT.